In this sample, the clone carrying this T cell receptor (beta chain) turned up a few times. V was pared by 3 bases and J by 8 bases, with 8 bases of the junction left unmatched. The CDR3 is made up of 15 amino acids. Germline-derived CDR1 and CDR2 are LGHDT and YNNKEL (reference sequence). In the authors' workflow: It was from reference gene primer amplification that nucleated cell counts were estimated. Profiling relied on immunoSEQ multiplex PCR, and the TCRdb table lists in-frame clones only, not all of them. D and trimming come from the DNA, and the V and J calls and clone size come from that table. Here the sample spans fewer than 250,000 clones, 84% being singletons. The entry originates in a study of blood T cell repertoires in COVID-19.

The receptor's source is a man aged 45-60 years with acute or convalescent COVID-19. The chain combines TRBV3-1 (or the pseudogene TRBV3-2) with TRBJ2-1; 9 nucleotides line up with TRBD2. Sequenced material: peripheral blood. CDR3 DNA: TGTGCCAGCAGCCATTCTGTTAGCGGGGGTTATGAGCAGTTCTTC. The encoded protein is CASSHSVSGGYEQFF.